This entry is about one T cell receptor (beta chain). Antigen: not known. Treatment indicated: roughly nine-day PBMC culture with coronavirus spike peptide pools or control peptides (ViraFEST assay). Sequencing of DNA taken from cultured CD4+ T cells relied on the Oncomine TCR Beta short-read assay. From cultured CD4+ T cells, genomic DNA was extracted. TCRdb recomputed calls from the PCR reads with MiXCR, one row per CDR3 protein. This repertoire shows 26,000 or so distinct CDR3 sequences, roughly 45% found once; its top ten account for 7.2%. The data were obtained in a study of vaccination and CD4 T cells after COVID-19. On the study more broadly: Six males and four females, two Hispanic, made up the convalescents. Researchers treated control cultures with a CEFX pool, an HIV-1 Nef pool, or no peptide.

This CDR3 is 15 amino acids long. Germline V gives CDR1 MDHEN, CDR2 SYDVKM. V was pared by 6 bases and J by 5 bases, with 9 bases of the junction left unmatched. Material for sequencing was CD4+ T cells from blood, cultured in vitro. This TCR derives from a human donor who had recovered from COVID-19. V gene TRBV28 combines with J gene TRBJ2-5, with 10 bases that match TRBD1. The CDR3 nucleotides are TGTGCCAGCAGCCGACCGGGACAGGGGCGGGAGACCCAGTACTTC. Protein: CASSRPGQGRETQYF.